Below, one T cell receptor (beta chain) is given with its context. It has no known antigen specificity. The input lacks base qualities; no much larger clone sits a single base away. TCRbeta CDR3 regions were amplified from genomic DNA using the immunoSEQ Assay, a bias-controlled multiplex PCR. As for the authors' bioinformatics: Within the assay, amplification of reference gene primers was used to estimate how many nucleated cells each sample contained. To quantify the absolute abundance of each unique TCRbeta CDR3 rearrangement, sequence reads were collapsed and filtered. For each sample, productive Simpson clonality was calculated as the square root of Simpson's diversity index across productive rearrangements. TCRdb's version of the immuneACCESS table is confined to in-frame rearrangements and falls short of the full clone set. An unresolved V gene accounts for under half of the shortfall where checked; the remainder is of unknown origin. V and J calls and clone size are given by that table; D and trimming were obtained from the DNA. The sample table contains about 150,000 clones; only one count was recorded for about 85% of them. The ten largest clones take up roughly 0.62% of the sample.

The data are from a study of blood T cell repertoires in COVID-19 (dated by TCRdb to the early 2020s). Study-level background: Collaborator samples came from the United States, Italy and Spain and covered acute and convalescent phases of COVID-19. Samples came from the ongoing ImmuneRACE study (first 160 participants) plus 1,254 subjects from 6 global collaborators. The material from the prospective study consisted of cDNA or gDNA derived from T cells, B-cell-depleted T cells, or PBMCs. Subjects who had been exposed to COVID-19, were actively infected with it, or had recovered from it provided the deeply sampled blood TCRbeta repertoires that made up the dataset. Sample metadata almost always included a de-identified subject ID, COVID-19 status, age in years and sex. The repertoires were released in a freely available public database intended as a resource for research on the immune response to SARS-CoV-2. Where HLA class I and class II types were available, the types were taken from metadata supplied by the sample provider, not from assay-based typing. What the study reported, not specific to this receptor: How much clinical and demographic metadata was included differed by source and by participant, and the metadata was provided uncurated.

At one collaborating source in Seattle, patients were enrolled during active infection and were followed longitudinally through the course of disease. Collaborating institutions collected whole blood in K2EDTA tubes following their own protocols. For TCRbeta analysis, collaborators shipped samples as frozen whole blood, isolated PBMCs, or DNA extracted from either of those sample types. The TCR comes from a man in his 60s with COVID-19, enrolled during active disease. The sample comprised peripheral blood.

The DNA sequence is TGTGCCAGCAGCCAAGATCGTTACAGGGAAGTAGATGGCTACACCTTC. It codes for CASSQDRYREVDGYTF. The chain joins TRBV14 to TRBJ1-2, and TRBD1 may be the D gene, going by 6 matching bases. V is pared back by 0 bases and J by 6 bases, with 17 bases lying between the germline termini. The CDR3 runs 16 amino acids, cysteine and phenylalanine included. Only CDR3 DNA is held: 48 bases, read in frame from base 1. CDR1 SGHDN and CDR2 FVKESK were looked up in the germline V gene. The CDR3, completed at both ends by the reference TRBV14 and TRBJ1-2 genes, gives the full variable domain EAGVTQFPSHSVIEKGQTVTLRCDPISGHDNLYWYRRVMGKEIKFLLHFVKESKQDESGMPNNRFLAERTGGTYSTLKVQPAELEDSGVYFCASSQDRYREVDGYTFGSGTRLTVV.